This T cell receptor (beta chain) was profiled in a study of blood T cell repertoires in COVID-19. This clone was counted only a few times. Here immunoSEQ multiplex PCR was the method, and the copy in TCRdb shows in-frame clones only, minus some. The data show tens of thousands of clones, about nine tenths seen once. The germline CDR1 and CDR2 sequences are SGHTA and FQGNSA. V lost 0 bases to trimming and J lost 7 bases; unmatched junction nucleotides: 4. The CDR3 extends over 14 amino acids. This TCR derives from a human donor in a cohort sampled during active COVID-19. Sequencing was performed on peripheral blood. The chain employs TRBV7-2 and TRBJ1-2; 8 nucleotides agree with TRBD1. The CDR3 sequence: CASSLASGGGGYTF. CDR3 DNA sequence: TGTGCCAGCAGCTTAGCGTCAGGGGGCGGTGGCTACACCTTC.